This is a list of T cell receptor beta chains from one sample in a study of T cells in Graves' hyperthyroidism and ophthalmopathy. A single record per CDR3 protein comes from TCRdb applying MiXCR to the multiplex PCR reads. The data show around 250,000 distinct CDR3 sequences, around 17% seen once. The sequenced material came from blood. The source of these receptors is a woman aged 18-30 years with Graves' ophthalmopathy. The conserved cysteine and the conserved F or W are not part of the CDR3 here. A D gene is named only where the DNA matches it firmly. Only some rows state a clone size, as once, few, many or a class for expanded clones.

>NA|TRBV29-1|TRBJ1-1|NA
SVVAGARTAEAF
>NA|TRBV5-1|TRBJ2-1|many
ASSLAWDEQF
>NA|TRBV12-3/TRBV12-4|TRBJ1-4|many
ASNHGTTNEKLF
>TRBD1|TRBV15|TRBJ2-1|many
ATSRQTGLDNEQF
>NA|TRBV28|TRBJ1-2|NA
ASSYSRASYGYT
>TRBD1|TRBV29-1|TRBJ2-7|many
SVGEKDGTAFYEQY
>TRBD1|TRBV9|TRBJ1-3|many
ASSVLNGQDTSGNTIY
>NA|TRBV3-1|TRBJ1-4|many
ASSQESRDHEKLF
>NA|TRBV7-8|TRBJ1-5|NA
ASSLQRGASQPQH
>NA|TRBV24-1|TRBJ2-1|NA
ATSDWAAREQF
>TRBD1|TRBV24-1|TRBJ1-4|NA
ATGGQGINEKLF
>NA|TRBV2|TRBJ1-5|NA
ASKTGGARQPQH
>NA|TRBV9|TRBJ1-1|many
ASSAVENTVGSEAF
>TRBD2|TRBV28|TRBJ2-1|many
ASSALGLAANEQF